This T cell receptor beta chain was obtained from a study of circulating tumor DNA in untreated peripheral T-cell lymphoma. CDR3 size: 12 residues. Germline V CDR1 and CDR2: KGHSH, LQKENI. Trimming stripped 6 bases from V and 3 bases from J, with 8 bases between. Repertoires were generated with immunoSEQ multiplex PCR, while TCRdb's copy carries only in-frame clones and drops some. The sample lists 1,300 or so clones; approximately 70% were seen once. The receptor was isolated from a human donor with peripheral T-cell lymphoma. Source material: cell-free DNA from blood serum. The chain is built from TRBV18 and TRBJ2-5, with D uncertain. The CDR3 DNA follows: TGTGCCAGCTCGTGGGAAAAAGAGACCCAGTACTTC. Protein sequence: CASSWEKETQYF.